This record concerns one TCR beta chain sequence. The antigen remains unidentified. A much larger clone differs by one base, so this may be a read error. This entry belongs to a study of immune heterogeneity within non-small cell lung tumors. The overall study: The composition of the tumors was 4 squamous cell carcinomas, roughly eleven non-squamous carcinomas and 1 not otherwise specified. Regarding the study as a whole: Some T-cell receptor beta clonotypes occurred at high frequency. These high-frequency clonotypes were largely distinct between individual patients. Significant yet moderate, the positive correlation between local T-cell clonality and local tumor mutational burden reached an R of about 0.3.

Template was bulk tumor genomic DNA, roughly 650 ng per sample. Taken during surgery, several biopsies per primary tumor were spaced as far apart as possible within the tumor mass. Curative surgery was performed on patients who had untreated, newly diagnosed non-small cell lung cancer. This CDR3 spans 12 amino acids. Trimming removed 4 bases at V and 6 bases at J, with 7 bases between. Looked up from germline, CDR1 is MNHGY and CDR2 is SVAAGI. Multiplex PCR employing 32 V and 13 J primers generated amplicons of the TCR beta CDR3. TCRdb called the multiplex PCR reads again in MiXCR, with one record for every CDR3 protein. The table has roughly 15,000 distinct CDR3 sequences, about a third seen once.

This chain joins TRBV6-9 and TRBJ1-5; no clear D gene. Specimen: lung tumor tissue. The TCR sequence derives from a woman in her forties or fifties with non-small cell lung cancer. CDR3 region: CASSSHSQPQHF. The CDR3 DNA sequence: TGTGCCAGCAGTTCCCATAGTCAGCCCCAGCATTTT.